The entry below describes one T cell receptor (beta chain). The antigen remains unidentified. V dropped 4 bases and J dropped 0; count of bases not matched to a gene: 5. This CDR3 has 17 amino acids. CDR1 and CDR2 from the germline V gene are KGHDR and SFDVKD. The data are from a study of T-cell memory formation after mild COVID-19. Points from the study as a whole: CD4+ contracting clones were found mainly in CM and EM, and CD8+ ones in EMRA.

TCRdb itself ran the 5' RACE reads through MiXCR, one entry per CDR3 protein. The data show roughly 480,000 distinct CDR3 sequences, roughly 25% seen once. Material: PBMCs or a T cell subset sorted from them (not recorded which). This chain connects TRBV24-1 to TRBJ2-1; TRBD2 aligns across 10 bases. The clonotype originates from an adult woman who had mild COVID-19 (a few samples of this study predate the infection). Cell type and time point are not known. The CDR3 protein is CATSEAGGTHSYNEQFF. DNA for the CDR3: TGTGCCACCAGTGAAGCGGGGGGGACCCACTCCTACAATGAGCAGTTCTTC.